The source of this T cell receptor (beta chain) is a study of blood T cell repertoires in COVID-19. Whole-study context: Donors in the United States, Italy and Spain gave samples during acute or convalescent COVID-19. From T cells, B-cell-depleted T cells, or PBMCs came the material, which was cDNA or gDNA.

Some clones are missing from TCRdb's copy, which holds only in-frame ones; the method was immunoSEQ multiplex PCR. The sample has some 60,000 clones; about 88% are singletons. The germline gives CDR1 KGHDR, CDR2 SFDVKD. The V gene end was trimmed by 4 bases and the J gene end by 9 bases; junction bases not matched to a gene: 14. CDR3 length: 16 residues. The receptor's source is a man in his 60s with acute or convalescent COVID-19. The chain is built from TRBV24-1 and TRBJ2-3; 8 bases align to TRBD2. The sample consisted of peripheral blood. The chain's CDR3 is CATSDSLSGDVGTQYF. The CDR3 DNA is TGTGCCACCAGTGACTCCCTTAGCGGGGATGTAGGAACGCAGTATTTT.